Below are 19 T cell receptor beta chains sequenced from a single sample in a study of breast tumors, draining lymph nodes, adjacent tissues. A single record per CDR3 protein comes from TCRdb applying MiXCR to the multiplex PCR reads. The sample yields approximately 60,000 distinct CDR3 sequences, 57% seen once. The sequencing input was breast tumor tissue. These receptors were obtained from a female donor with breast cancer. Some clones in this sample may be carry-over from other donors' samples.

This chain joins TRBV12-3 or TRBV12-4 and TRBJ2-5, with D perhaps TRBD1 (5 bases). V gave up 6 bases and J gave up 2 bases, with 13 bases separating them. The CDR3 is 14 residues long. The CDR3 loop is CASRKGSVQETQYF. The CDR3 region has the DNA TGTGCCAGCAGGAAGGGGTCGGTACAAGAGACCCAGTACTTC.

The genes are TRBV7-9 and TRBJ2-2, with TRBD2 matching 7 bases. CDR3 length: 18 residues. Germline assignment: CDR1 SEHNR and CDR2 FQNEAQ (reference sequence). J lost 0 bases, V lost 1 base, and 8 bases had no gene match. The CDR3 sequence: CASSLESPSGPNTGELFF. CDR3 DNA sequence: TGTGCCAGCAGCTTAGAATCTCCTAGCGGACCGAACACCGGGGAGCTGTTTTTT. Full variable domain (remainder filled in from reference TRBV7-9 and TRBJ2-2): DTGVSQNPRHKITKRGQNVTFRCDPISEHNRLYWYRQTLGQGPEFLTYFQNEAQLEKSRLLSDRFSAERPKGSFSTLEIQRTEQGDSAMYLCASSLESPSGPNTGELFFGEGSRLTVL.

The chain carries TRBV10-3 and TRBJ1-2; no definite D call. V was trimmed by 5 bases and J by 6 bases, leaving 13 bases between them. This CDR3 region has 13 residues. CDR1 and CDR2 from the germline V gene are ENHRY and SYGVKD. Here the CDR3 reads CAISSDPPHGYTF. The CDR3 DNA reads TGTGCCATCAGTTCGGATCCCCCACATGGCTACACCTTC.

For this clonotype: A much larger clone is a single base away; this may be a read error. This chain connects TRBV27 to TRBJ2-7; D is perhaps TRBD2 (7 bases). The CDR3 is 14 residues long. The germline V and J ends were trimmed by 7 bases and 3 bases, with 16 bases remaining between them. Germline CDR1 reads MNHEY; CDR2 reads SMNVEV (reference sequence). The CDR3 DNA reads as TGTGCCAGCATGGGGGGAGGGGGGGACTACGAGCAGTACTTC. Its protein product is CASMGGGGDYEQYF.

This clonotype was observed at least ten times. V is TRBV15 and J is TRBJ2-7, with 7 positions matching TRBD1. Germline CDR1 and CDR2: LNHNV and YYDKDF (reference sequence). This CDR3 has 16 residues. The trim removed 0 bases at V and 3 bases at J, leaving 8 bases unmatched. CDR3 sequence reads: CATSRDLRQGNYEQYF. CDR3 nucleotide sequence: TGTGCCACCAGCAGAGATCTTCGACAGGGAAACTACGAGCAGTACTTC.

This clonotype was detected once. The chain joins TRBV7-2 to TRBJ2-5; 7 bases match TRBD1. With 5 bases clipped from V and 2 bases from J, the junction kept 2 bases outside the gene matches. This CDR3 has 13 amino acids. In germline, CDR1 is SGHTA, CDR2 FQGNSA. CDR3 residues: CASSKGQQETQYF. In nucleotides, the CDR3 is TGTGCCAGCAGCAAGGGACAGCAAGAGACCCAGTACTTC.

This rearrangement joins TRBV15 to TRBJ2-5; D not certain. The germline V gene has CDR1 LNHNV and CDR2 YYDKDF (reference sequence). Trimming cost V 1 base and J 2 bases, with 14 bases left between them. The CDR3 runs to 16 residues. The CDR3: CATSRGVAVRQETQYF. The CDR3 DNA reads TGTGCCACCAGCAGAGGGGTTGCCGTGCGACAAGAGACCCAGTACTTC.

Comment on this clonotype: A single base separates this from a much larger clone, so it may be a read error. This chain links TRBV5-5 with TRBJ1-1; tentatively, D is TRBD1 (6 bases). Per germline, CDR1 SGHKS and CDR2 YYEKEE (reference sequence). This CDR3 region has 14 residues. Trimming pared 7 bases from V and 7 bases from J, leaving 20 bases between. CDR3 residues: CASFRDNGQGEAFF. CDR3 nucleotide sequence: TGTGCCAGCTTCCGGGACAACGGCCAGGGTGAAGCTTTCTTT.

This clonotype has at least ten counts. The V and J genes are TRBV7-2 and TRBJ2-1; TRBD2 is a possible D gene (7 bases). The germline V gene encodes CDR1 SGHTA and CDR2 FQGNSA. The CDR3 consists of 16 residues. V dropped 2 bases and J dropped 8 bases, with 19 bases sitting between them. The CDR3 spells CASSLHGGGGGDEQFF. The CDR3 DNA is TGTGCCAGCAGCTTACATGGCGGGGGCGGTGGTGATGAGCAGTTCTTC.

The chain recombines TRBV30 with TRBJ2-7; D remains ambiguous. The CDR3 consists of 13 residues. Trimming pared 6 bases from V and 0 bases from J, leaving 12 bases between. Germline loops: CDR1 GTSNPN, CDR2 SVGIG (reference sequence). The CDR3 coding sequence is TGTGCCTGCTCTCGGGTATTCTCCTACGAGCAGTACTTC. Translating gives CACSRVFSYEQYF.

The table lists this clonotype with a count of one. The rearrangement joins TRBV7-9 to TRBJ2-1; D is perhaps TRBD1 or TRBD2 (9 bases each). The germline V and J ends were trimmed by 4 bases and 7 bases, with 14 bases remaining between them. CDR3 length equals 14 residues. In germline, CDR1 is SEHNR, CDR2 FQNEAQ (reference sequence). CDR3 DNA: TGTGCCAGCAGCTCTAGCGGGACAGGGAATGAGCAGTTCTTC. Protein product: CASSSSGTGNEQFF.

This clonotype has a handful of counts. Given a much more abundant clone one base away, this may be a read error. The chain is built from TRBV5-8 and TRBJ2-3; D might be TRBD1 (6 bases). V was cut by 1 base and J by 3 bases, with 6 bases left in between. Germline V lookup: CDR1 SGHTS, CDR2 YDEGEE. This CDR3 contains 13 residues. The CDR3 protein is CASSLRGTDTQYF. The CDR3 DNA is TGTGCCAGCAGCTTGAGGGGGACAGATACGCAGTATTTT.

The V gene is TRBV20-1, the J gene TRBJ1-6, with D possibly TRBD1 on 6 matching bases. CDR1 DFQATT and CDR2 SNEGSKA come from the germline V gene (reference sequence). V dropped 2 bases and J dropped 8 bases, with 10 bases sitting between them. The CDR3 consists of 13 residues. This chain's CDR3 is CSARTEGDSPLHF. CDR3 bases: TGCAGTGCTAGAACAGAGGGGGATTCACCCCTCCACTTT.

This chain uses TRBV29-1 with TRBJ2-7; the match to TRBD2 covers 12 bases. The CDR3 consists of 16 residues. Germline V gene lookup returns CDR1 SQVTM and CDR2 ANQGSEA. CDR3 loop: CQQPKCTGTSGYEQYF. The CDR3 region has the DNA TGCCAGCAGCCAAAGTGTACCGGGACTAGCGGGTACGAGCAGTACTTC.

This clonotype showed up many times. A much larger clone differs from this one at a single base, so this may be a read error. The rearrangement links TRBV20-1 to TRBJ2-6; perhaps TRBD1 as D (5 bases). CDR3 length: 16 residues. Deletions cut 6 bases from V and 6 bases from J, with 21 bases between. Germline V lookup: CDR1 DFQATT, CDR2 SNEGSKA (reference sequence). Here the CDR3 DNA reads TGCAGTGCGCGAAGGGGCAGCGATTCGGCGGCCAACGTCCTGACTTTC. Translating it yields CSARRGSDSAANVLTF.

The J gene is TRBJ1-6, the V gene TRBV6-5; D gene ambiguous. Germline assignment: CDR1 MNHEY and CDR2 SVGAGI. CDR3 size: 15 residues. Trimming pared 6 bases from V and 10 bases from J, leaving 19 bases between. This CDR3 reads CASRSSVTVGSPLHF. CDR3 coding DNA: TGTGCCAGCAGATCTTCGGTTACCGTTGGGTCACCCCTCCACTTT.

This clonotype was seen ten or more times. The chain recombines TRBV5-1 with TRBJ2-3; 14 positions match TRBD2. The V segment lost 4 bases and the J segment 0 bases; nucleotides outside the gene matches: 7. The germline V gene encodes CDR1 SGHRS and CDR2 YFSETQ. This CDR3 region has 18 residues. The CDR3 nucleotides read TGCGCCAGCAGCCGAGGACTAGCGGGGGGCATCAGCACAGATACGCAGTATTTT. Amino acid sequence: CASSRGLAGGISTDTQYF.

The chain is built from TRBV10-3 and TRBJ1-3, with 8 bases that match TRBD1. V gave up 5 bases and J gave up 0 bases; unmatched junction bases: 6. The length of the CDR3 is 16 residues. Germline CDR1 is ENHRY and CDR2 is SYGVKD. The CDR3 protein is CAISRGTGNSGNTIYF. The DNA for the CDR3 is TGTGCCATCAGTAGAGGGACAGGAAACTCTGGAAACACCATATATTTT.

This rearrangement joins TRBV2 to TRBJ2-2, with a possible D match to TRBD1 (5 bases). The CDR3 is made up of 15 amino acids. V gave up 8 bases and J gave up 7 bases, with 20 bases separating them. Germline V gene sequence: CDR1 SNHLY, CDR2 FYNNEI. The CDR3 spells CASVGRGVKIGELFF. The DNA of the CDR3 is TGTGCCAGCGTGGGGCGTGGGGTGAAGATCGGGGAGCTGTTTTTT. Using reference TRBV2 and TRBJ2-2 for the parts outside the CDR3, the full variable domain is EPEVTQTPSHQVTQMGQEVILRCVPISNHLYFYWYRQILGQKVEFLVSFYNNEISEKSEIFDDQFSVERPDGSNFTLKIRSTKLEDSAMYFCASVGRGVKIGELFFGEGSRLTVL.